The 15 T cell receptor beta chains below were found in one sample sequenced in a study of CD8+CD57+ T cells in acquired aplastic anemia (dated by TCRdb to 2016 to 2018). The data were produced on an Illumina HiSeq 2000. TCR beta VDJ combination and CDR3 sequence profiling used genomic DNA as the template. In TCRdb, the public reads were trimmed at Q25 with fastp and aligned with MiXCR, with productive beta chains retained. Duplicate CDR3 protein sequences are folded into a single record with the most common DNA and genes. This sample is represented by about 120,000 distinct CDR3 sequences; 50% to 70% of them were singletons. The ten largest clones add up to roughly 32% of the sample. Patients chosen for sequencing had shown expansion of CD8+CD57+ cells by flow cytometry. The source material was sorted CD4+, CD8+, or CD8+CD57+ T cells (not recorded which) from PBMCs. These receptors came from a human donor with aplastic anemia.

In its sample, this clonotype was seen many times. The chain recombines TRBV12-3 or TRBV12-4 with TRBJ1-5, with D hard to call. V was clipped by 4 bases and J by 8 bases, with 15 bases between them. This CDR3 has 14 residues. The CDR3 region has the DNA TGTGCCAGCAGTTCTCGACTTGGGATCGAGCCCCAGCATTTT. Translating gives CASSSRLGIEPQHF.

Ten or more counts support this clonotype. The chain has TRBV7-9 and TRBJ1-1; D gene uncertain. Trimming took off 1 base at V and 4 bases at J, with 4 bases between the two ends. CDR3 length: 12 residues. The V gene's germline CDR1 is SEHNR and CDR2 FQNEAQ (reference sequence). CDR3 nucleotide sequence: TGTGCCAGCAGCTTAGGAGCCACTGAAGCTTTCTTT. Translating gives CASSLGATEAFF.

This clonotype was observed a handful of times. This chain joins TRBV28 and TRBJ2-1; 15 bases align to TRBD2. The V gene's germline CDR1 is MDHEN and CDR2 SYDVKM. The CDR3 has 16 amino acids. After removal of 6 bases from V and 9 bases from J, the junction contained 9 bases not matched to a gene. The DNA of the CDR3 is TGTGCCAGCAGCCCCGGACTAGCGGGAGGGCCGGGTGAGCAGTTCTTC. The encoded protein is CASSPGLAGGPGEQFF.

The CDR3 spells CSAKQGLAGSNQPQHF. CDR3 sequence (DNA): TGCAGTGCTAAACAGGGACTAGCGGGGAGCAATCAGCCCCAGCATTTT. The gene calls are TRBV20-1 and TRBJ1-5, with a weak D call TRBD1 (6 bases). CDR3 length: 16 amino acids. The germline gives CDR1 DFQATT, CDR2 SNEGSKA (reference sequence). Trimming took off 4 bases at V and 1 base at J, with 17 bases between the two ends.

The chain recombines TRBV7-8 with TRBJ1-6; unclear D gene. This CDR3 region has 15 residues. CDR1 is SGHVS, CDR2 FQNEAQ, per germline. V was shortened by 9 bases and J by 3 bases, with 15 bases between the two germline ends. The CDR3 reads CAREGKAGYNSPLHF. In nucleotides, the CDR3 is TGTGCCAGGGAGGGAAAAGCCGGCTATAATTCACCCCTCCACTTT.

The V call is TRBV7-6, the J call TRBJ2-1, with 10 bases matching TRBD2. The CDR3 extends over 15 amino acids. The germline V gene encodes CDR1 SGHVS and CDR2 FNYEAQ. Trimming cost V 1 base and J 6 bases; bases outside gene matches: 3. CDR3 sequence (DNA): TGTGCCAGCAGCTTAGTAGCGGGAGGTAGCAATGAGCAGTTCTTC. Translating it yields CASSLVAGGSNEQFF.

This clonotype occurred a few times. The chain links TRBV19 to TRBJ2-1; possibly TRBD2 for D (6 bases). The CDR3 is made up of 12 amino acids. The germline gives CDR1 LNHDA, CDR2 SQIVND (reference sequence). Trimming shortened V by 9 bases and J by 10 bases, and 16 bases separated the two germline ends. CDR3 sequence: CASGGFKWEQFF. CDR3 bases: TGTGCCAGCGGAGGGTTCAAGTGGGAGCAGTTCTTC.

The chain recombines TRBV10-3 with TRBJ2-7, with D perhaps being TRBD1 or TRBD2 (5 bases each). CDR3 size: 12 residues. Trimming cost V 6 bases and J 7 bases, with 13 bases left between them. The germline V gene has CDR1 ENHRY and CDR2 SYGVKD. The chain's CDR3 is CAIREEGEEQYF. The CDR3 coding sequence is TGTGCCATCAGGGAGGAAGGGGAAGAGCAGTACTTC.

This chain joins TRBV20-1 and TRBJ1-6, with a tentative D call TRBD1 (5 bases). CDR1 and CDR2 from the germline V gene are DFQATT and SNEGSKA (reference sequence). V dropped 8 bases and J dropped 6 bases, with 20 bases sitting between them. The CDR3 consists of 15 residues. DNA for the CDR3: TGCAGTCTTGCTCCAATCGGGGCCAGTAATTCACCCCTCCACTTT. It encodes CSLAPIGASNSPLHF.

The CDR3 region is CASSLVAGGREQYF. For the CDR3, the DNA is TGCGCCAGCAGCTTGGTAGCCGGGGGTCGCGAGCAGTACTTC. This chain connects TRBV5-1 to TRBJ2-7; a possible D gene is TRBD2 (6 bases). The CDR3 sequence is 14 residues long. Looked up from germline, CDR1 is SGHRS and CDR2 is YFSETQ. The ends were cut back, 0 bases at V and 6 bases at J, with 13 bases in the middle.

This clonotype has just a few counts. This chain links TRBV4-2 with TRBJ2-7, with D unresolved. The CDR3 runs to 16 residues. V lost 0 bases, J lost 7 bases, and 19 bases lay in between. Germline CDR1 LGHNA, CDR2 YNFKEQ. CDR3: CASSQDRAVGRKEQYF. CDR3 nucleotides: TGTGCCAGCAGCCAAGATCGGGCAGTCGGGCGTAAGGAGCAGTACTTC.

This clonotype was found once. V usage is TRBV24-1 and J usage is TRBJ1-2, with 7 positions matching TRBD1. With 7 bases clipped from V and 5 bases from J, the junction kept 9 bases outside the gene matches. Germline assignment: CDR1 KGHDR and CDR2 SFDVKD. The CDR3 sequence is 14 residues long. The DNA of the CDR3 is TGTGCCACCAGCACCCAGGGGGAAGAGTATGGCTACACCTTC. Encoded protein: CATSTQGEEYGYTF.

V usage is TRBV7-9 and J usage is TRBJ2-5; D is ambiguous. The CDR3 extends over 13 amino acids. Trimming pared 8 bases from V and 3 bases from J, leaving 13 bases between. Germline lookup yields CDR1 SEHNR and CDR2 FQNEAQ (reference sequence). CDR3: CASQPRMEETQYF. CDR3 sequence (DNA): TGTGCCAGCCAACCACGGATGGAAGAGACCCAGTACTTC.

The CDR3 coding sequence is TGCAGTGCTAGGAACAATGAGCAGTTCTTC. As protein: CSARNNEQFF. The chain links TRBV20-1 to TRBJ2-1; D is undetermined. The V end was cut by 3 bases, the J end by 5 bases, with 2 bases between. Germline CDR1 DFQATT, CDR2 SNEGSKA (reference sequence). The CDR3 consists of 10 residues.

The CDR3 sequence is CSVEETQTDNTEAFF. In DNA, the CDR3 is TGCAGCGTTGAAGAGACCCAGACGGATAACACTGAAGCTTTCTTT. The chain carries TRBV29-1 and TRBJ1-1; D uncertain. The CDR3 length is 15 residues. The germline V gene encodes CDR1 SQVTM and CDR2 ANQGSEA. Trimming left V 0 bases short and J 2 bases short, with 13 bases between.